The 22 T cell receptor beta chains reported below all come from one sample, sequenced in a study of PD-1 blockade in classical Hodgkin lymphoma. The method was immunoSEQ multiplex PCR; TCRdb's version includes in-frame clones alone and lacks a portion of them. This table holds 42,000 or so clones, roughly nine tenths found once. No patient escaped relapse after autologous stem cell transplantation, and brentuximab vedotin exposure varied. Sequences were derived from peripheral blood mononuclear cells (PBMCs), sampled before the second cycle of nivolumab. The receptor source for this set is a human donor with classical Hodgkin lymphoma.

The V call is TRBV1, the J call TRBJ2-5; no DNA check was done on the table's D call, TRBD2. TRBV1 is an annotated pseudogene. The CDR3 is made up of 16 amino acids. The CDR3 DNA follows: TGCACCAGCAGCGCTAGACTAGACAATCCACAAGAGACCCAGTACTTC. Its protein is CTSSARLDNPQETQYF.

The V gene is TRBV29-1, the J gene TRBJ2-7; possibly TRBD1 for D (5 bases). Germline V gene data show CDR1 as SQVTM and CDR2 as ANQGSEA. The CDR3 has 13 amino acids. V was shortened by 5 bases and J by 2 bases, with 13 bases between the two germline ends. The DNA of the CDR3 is TGCAGCGTTTCAGGGCTCCCTCCCTACGAGCAGTACTTC. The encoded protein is CSVSGLPPYEQYF.

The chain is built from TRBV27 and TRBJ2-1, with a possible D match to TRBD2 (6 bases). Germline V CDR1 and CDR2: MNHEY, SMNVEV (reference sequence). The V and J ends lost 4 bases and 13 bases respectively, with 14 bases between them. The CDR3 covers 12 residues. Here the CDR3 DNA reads TGTGCCAGCAGTTATGGCGGGGCCCTCCAGTTCTTC. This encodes CASSYGGALQFF.

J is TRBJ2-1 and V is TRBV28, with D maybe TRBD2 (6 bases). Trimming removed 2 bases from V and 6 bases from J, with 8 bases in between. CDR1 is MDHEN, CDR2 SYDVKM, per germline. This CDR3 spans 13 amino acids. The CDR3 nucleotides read TGTGCCAGCAGTTTACCGGGGGTCAATGAGCAGTTCTTC. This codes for CASSLPGVNEQFF.

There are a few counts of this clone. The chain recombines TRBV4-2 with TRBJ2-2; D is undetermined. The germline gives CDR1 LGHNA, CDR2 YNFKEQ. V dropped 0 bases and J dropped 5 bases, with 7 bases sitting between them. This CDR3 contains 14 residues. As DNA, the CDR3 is TGTGCCAGCAGCCAAGAGACGGGTACCGGGGAGCTGTTTTTT. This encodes CASSQETGTGELFF.

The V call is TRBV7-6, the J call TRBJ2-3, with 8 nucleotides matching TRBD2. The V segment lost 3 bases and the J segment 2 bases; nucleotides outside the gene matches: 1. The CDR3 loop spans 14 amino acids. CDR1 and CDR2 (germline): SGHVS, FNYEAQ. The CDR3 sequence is CASSLRGDTDTQYF. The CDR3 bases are TGTGCCAGCAGCTTGCGGGGGGACACAGATACGCAGTATTTT.

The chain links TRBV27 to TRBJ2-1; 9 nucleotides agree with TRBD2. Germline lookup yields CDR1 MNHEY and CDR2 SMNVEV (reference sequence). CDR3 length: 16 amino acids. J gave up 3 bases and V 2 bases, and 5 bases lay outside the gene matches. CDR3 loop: CASSLSAGGIYNEQFF. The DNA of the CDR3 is TGTGCCAGCAGTTTAAGTGCGGGAGGGATCTACAATGAGCAGTTCTTC.

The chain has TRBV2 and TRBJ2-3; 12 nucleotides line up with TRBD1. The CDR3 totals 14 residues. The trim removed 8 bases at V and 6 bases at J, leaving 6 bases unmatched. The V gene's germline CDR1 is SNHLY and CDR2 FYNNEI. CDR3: CASPGTGGKDTQYF. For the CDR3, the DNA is TGTGCCAGCCCCGGGACAGGGGGCAAGGATACGCAGTATTTT. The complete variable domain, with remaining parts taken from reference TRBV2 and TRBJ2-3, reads EPEVTQTPSHQVTQMGQEVILRCVPISNHLYFYWYRQILGQKVEFLVSFYNNEISEKSEIFDDQFSVERPDGSNFTLKIRSTKLEDSAMYFCASPGTGGKDTQYFGPGTRLTVL.

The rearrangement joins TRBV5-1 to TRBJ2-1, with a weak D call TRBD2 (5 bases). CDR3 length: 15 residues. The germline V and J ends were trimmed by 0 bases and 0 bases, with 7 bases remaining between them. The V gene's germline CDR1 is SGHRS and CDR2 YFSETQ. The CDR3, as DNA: TGCGCCAGCAGCTTGGCGCGGGCCTCCTACAATGAGCAGTTCTTC. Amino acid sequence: CASSLARASYNEQFF.

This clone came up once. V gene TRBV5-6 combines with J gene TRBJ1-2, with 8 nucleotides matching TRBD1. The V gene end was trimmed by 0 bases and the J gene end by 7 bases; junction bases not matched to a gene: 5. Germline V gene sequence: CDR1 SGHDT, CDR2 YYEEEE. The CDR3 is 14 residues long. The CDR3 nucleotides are TGTGCCAGCAGCTTGGAGACAGGGGATTTTGGCTACACCTTC. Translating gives CASSLETGDFGYTF.

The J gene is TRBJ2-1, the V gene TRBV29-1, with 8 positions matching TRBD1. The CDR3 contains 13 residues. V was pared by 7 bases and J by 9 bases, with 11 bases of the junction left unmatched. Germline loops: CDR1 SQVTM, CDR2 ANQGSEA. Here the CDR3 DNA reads TGCAGCGGAGACAGGGGCGCTGGGGGTGAGCAGTTCTTC. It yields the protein CSGDRGAGGEQFF.

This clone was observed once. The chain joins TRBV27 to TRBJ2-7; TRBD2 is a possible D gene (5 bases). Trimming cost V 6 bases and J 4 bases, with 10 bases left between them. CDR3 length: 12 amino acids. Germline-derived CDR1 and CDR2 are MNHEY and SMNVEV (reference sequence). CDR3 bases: TGTGCCAGCAGCCTCCGGGGATACGAGCAGTACTTC. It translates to CASSLRGYEQYF.

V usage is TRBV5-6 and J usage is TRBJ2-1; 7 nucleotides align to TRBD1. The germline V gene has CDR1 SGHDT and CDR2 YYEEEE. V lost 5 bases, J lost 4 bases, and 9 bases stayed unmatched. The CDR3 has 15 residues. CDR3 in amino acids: CASRTGSVSYNEQFF. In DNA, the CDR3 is TGTGCCAGCAGGACAGGGTCTGTATCGTACAATGAGCAGTTCTTC. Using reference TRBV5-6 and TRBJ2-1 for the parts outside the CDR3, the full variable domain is DAGVTQSPTHLIKTRGQQVTLRCSPKSGHDTVSWYQQALGQGPQFIFQYYEEEERQRGNFPDRFSGHQFPNYSSELNVNALLLGDSALYLCASRTGSVSYNEQFFGPGTRLTVL.

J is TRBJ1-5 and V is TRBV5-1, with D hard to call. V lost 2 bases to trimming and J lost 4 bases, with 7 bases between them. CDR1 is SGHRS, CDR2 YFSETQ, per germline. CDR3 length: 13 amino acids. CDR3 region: CASSLGQNQPQHF. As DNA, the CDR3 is TGCGCCAGCAGCTTAGGGCAAAATCAGCCCCAGCATTTT.

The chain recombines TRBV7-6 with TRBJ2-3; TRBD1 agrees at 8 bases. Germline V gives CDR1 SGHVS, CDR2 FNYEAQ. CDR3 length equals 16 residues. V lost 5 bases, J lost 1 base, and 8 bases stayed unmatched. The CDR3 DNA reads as TGTGCCAGCAGCCCTGGACAGGGTGGCGGCACAGATACGCAGTATTTT. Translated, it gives CASSPGQGGGTDTQYF.

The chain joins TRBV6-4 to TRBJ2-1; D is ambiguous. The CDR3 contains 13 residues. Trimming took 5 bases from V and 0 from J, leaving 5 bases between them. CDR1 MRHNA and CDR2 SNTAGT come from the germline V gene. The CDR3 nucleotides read TGTGCCAGCAGTTTGAGCTCCTACAATGAGCAGTTCTTC. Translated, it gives CASSLSSYNEQFF.

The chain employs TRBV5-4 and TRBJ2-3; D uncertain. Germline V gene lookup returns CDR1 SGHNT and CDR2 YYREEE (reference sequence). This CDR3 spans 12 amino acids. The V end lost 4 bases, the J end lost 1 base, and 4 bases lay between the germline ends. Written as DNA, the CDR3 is TGTGCCAGCAGCGAGGGCACAGATACGCAGTATTTT. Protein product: CASSEGTDTQYF.

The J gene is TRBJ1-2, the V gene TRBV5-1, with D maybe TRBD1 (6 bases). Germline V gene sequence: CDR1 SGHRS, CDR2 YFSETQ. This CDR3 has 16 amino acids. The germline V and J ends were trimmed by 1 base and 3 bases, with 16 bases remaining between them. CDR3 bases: TGCGCCAGCAGCTTGACAGGGATGGGGGCTGACTATGGCTACACCTTC. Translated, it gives CASSLTGMGADYGYTF.

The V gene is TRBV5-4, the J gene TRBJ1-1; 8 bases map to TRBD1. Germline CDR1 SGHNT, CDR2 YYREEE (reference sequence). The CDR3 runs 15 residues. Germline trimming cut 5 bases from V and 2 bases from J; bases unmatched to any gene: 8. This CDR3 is CASRDRDFVNTEAFF. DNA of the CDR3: TGTGCCAGCAGGGACAGGGACTTCGTAAACACTGAAGCTTTCTTT.

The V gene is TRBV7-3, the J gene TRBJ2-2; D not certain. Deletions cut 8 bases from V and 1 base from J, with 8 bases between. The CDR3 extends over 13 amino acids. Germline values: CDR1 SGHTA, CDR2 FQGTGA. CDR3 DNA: TGTGCCAGCCGGCTAGAGAACACCGGGGAGCTGTTTTTT. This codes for CASRLENTGELFF.

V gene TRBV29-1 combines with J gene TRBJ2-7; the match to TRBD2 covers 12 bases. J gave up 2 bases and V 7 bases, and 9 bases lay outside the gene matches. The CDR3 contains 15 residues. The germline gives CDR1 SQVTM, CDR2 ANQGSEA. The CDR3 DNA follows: TGCAGCGCCGGAGGGCTAGCGGGGGGGACCTACGAGCAGTACTTC. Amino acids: CSAGGLAGGTYEQYF.

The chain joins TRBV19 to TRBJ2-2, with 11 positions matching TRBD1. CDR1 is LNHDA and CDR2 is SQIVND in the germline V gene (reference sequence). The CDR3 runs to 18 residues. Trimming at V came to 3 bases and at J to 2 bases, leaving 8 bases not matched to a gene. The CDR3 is CASSIRTGGIRNTGELFF. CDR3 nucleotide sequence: TGTGCCAGTAGTATTAGGACAGGGGGCATCAGAAACACCGGGGAGCTGTTTTTT.